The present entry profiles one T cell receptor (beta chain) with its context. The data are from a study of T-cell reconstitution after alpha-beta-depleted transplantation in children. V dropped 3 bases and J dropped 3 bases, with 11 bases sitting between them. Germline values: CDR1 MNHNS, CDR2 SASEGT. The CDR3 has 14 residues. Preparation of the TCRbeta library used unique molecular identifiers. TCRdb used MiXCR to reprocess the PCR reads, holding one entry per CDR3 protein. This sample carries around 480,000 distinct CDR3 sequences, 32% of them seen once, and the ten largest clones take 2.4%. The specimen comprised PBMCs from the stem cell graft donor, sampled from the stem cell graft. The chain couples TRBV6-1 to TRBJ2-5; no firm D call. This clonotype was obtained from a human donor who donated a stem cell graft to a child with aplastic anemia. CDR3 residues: CASSDRAAKETQYF. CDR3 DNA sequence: TGTGCCAGCAGTGATAGGGCAGCTAAAGAGACCCAGTACTTC.